The present entry profiles one TCR beta chain with its context. Its antigen remains unknown. This specimen comes from a study of shared clonotypes between healthy human individuals. General study points: A generally larger estimated richness was seen in naive subsets than in memory subsets.

CD8 cells regarded as naive lacked CD45RO, were positively chosen for CCR7, and omitted terminally differentiated effector memory CD45RA+ cells. Germline V gene lookup returns CDR1 SGHVT and CDR2 SQSDAQ. CDR3 length equals 15 residues. Trimming left V 3 bases short and J 7 bases short, with 15 bases between. Replicate PCRs from sorted subsets contained approximately 200 ng DNA, which is tens of thousands of T cell genomes. Per the authors' pipeline: Junction-only immunoSEQ data arrived without quality scores, meaning filtering differed. Sequencing used immunoSEQ multiplex PCR; TCRdb keeps in-frame clones, though not all of them. V, J and clone size were drawn from that table, and D and trimming were deduced from the DNA. This table has roughly 1,800,000 clones, about 95% appearing once.

The receptor was derived from a man aged 18 to 35 in good health. Sequencing was carried out using naive CD8+ T cells sorted from blood. V usage is TRBV7-4 and J usage is TRBJ1-4; tentatively, D is TRBD1 (5 bases). The CDR3 here is CASSFGHHRGEKLFF. CDR3 nucleotides: TGTGCCAGCAGCTTCGGACACCATCGGGGTGAAAAACTGTTTTTT.